The 22 T cell receptor beta chains below were found in one sample sequenced in a study of glioma-infiltrating T cells. Amplification of TCR alpha and beta CDR3 regions from RNA used iRepertoire nested multiplex PCR. One entry per CDR3 protein results from TCRdb running MiXCR on the multiplex PCR reads. The data show a few hundred thousand distinct CDR3 sequences, with 41% seen just once and 9.5% to 15% held by the top ten. Sequenced: glioma tissue, nonneoplastic brain tissue, or PBMCs (not recorded which). The receptors derive from a human donor with low-grade glioma or glioblastoma, undergoing nonglioma brain surgery, or in good health (not recorded which).

This clonotype turned up a few times. The rearrangement links TRBV10-3 to TRBJ2-7, with D possibly TRBD2 on 6 matching bases. Germline CDR1 is ENHRY and CDR2 is SYGVKD. This CDR3 spans 12 amino acids. V was pared by 4 bases and J by 5 bases, with 9 bases between. The CDR3 coding sequence is TGTGCCATCAGTGGCGGGGAGAACGAGCAGTACTTC. The encoded protein is CAISGGENEQYF.

This chain uses TRBV4-2 with TRBJ1-2, with unresolved D. CDR3 length: 17 amino acids. In germline, CDR1 is LGHNA, CDR2 YNFKEQ. The V and J ends lost 3 bases and 7 bases respectively, with 24 bases between them. The CDR3 sequence is CASSHPPPRERAIGYTF. CDR3 coding DNA: TGTGCCAGCAGCCACCCTCCCCCCCGGGAGAGGGCGATTGGCTACACCTTC.

Details on this clonotype: A much larger clone differs by one base, so this may be a read error. The chain recombines TRBV6-6 with TRBJ2-1; unclear D gene. The CDR3 has 12 amino acids. Germline-derived CDR1 and CDR2 are MNHNY and SVGAGI (reference sequence). Trimming shortened V by 5 bases and J by 6 bases, and 8 bases separated the two germline ends. For the CDR3, the DNA is TGTGCCAGCAGTAACCTTTTCAATGAGCAGTTCTTC. As protein: CASSNLFNEQFF.

The chain employs TRBV20-1 and TRBJ1-6; TRBD1 agrees at 7 bases. The J segment lost 4 bases and the V segment lost 7 bases, leaving 4 bases of the junction unmatched. The CDR3 loop spans 13 amino acids. Germline V gene sequence: CDR1 DFQATT, CDR2 SNEGSKA (reference sequence). CDR3 bases: TGCAGTGAGTCACAGGGGTATAATTCACCCCTCCACTTT. Residues: CSESQGYNSPLHF.

Comment on this clonotype: A much larger clone lies one base from this, so it may be a read error. The chain carries TRBV20-1 and TRBJ2-1; D unclear. The V end was cut by 6 bases, the J end by 8 bases, with 11 bases between. This CDR3 has 11 amino acids. Germline V gives CDR1 DFQATT, CDR2 SNEGSKA (reference sequence). The CDR3 bases are TGCAGTGCCAGGCATTCGGATGAGCAGTTCTTC. Its protein product is CSARHSDEQFF.

Turning to this clonotype: Compared with germline, one end of the junction differs, possibly owing to a read error. J is TRBJ2-1 and V is TRBV5-4; either TRBD1 or TRBD2 may fit D (7 bases each). Germline lookup yields CDR1 SGHNT and CDR2 YYREEE (reference sequence). The CDR3 has 15 amino acids. The CDR3 reads CASSLTGEGDNEQFF. CDR3 DNA sequence: TGTGCCAGCAGCTTGACAGGGGAGGGGGACAATGAGCAATTCTTC.

In this sample, this clonotype turned up many times. J is TRBJ2-1 and V is TRBV28, with D uncertain. This CDR3 region has 12 residues. The V gene lost 2 bases and the J gene lost 4 bases, with 3 bases spanning the gap. Per the germline V gene, CDR1 is MDHEN and CDR2 is SYDVKM. The CDR3 nucleotides are TGTGCCAGCAGTTTAAATTACAATGAGCAGTTCTTC. Translated: CASSLNYNEQFF.

This chain links TRBV7-9 with TRBJ2-5; 10 nucleotides agree with TRBD1. The CDR3 covers 15 residues. CDR1 and CDR2 from the germline V gene are SEHNR and FQNEAQ (reference sequence). After removal of 5 bases from V and 5 bases from J, the junction contained 8 bases not matched to a gene. The CDR3 region has the DNA TGTGCCAGCAGCCCCGACAGGGGGCTGATTGAGACCCAGTACTTC. Amino acids: CASSPDRGLIETQYF.

V is TRBV20-1 and J is TRBJ2-2; TRBD2 matches at 8 bases. CDR1 is DFQATT and CDR2 is SNEGSKA in the germline V gene (reference sequence). The CDR3 is 17 amino acids. J lost 0 bases, V lost 0 bases, and 6 bases had no gene match. CDR3 region: CSAREREGGANTGELFF. The CDR3 DNA sequence: TGCAGTGCTAGAGAACGGGAGGGCGGAGCGAACACCGGGGAGCTGTTTTTT.

The rearrangement uses TRBV7-2 and TRBJ2-1; 14 bases map to TRBD2. Germline assignment: CDR1 SGHTA and CDR2 FQGNSA. With V trimmed by 6 bases and J by 8 bases, 9 bases remained unmatched. CDR3 size: 16 residues. The CDR3 loop reads CASSYSGLAGVDEQFF. CDR3 coding DNA: TGTGCCAGCAGTTACTCGGGACTAGCGGGAGTCGATGAGCAGTTCTTC.

Notes on this clonotype: Mismatch with germline at one junction end may stem from a read error. The rearrangement uses TRBV6-6 and TRBJ2-4; 13 positions agree with TRBD2. CDR1 MNHNY and CDR2 SVGAGI come from the germline V gene (reference sequence). CDR3 length equals 16 residues. CDR3 sequence reads: CASRGTSGESKSIQYF. The DNA for the CDR3 is TGTGCCAGCAGGGGGACTAGCGGGGAATCTAAAAGCATTCAGTACTTC.

As for this clonotype: With a much larger clone just one base away, this may be a read error. The chain links TRBV6-6 to TRBJ2-1; possible D gene TRBD1, 6 bases. V was trimmed by 5 bases and J by 2 bases, leaving 16 bases between them. Germline CDR1 and CDR2: MNHNY and SVGAGI (reference sequence). The CDR3 runs to 16 residues. The DNA for the CDR3 is TGTGCCAGCAGTGAGGGGGTGTCGTATACCTACAATGAGCAGTTCTTC. Encoded protein: CASSEGVSYTYNEQFF.

Points on this clonotype: With a much larger clone just one base away, this may be a read error. CDR3 in DNA: TGTGCCAGCAGTATCCGTCTGGGAGACACAGATACGCAGTATTTT. Protein: CASSIRLGDTDTQYF. The chain uses TRBV6-2 or TRBV6-3 and TRBJ2-3; D might be TRBD2 (5 bases). Germline assignment: CDR1 MNHEY and CDR2 SVGEGT. Trimming removed 5 bases from V and 2 bases from J, with 14 bases in between. The length of the CDR3 is 15 residues.

This sequence joins TRBV7-9 and TRBJ1-2; D is possibly TRBD1 (5 bases). From germline, CDR1 is SEHNR and CDR2 FQNEAQ (reference sequence). The CDR3 is 15 residues long. Trimming left V 2 bases short and J 0 bases short, with 10 bases between. The CDR3 bases are TGTGCCAGCAGCTTACAGGACAACCCTAACTATGGCTACACCTTC. Translated, it gives CASSLQDNPNYGYTF.

In this sample, this clonotype turned up a few times. V usage is TRBV2 and J usage is TRBJ2-1; 7 bases fit TRBD1. The length of the CDR3 is 15 residues. V gave up 6 bases and J gave up 0 bases; unmatched junction bases: 5. Per germline, CDR1 SNHLY and CDR2 FYNNEI. In DNA form, the CDR3 reads TGTGCCAGCAGGCCGGGACAGTACTCCTACAATGAGCAGTTCTTC. Translating gives CASRPGQYSYNEQFF.

This clonotype was seen a few times. The chain recombines TRBV4-2 with TRBJ1-1, with D possibly TRBD1 on 5 matching bases. This CDR3 is built from 15 residues. Germline V lookup: CDR1 LGHNA, CDR2 YNFKEQ. V lost 1 base and J 0 bases, leaving 9 bases between the germline ends. CDR3 residues: CASSQVQGMNTEAFF. The CDR3 nucleotides are TGTGCCAGCAGCCAAGTCCAGGGAATGAACACTGAAGCTTTCTTT.

The chain carries TRBV7-2 and TRBJ1-3, with D unclear. The CDR3 has 14 amino acids. With 5 bases removed from V and 4 bases from J, the gap between germline ends came to 12 bases. Per germline, CDR1 SGHTA and CDR2 FQGNSA. The CDR3 DNA sequence: TGTGCCAGCAGCCCGGACCCATCAGGAAACACCATATATTTT. Translated, it gives CASSPDPSGNTIYF. The full variable domain, completed using reference TRBV7-2 and TRBJ1-3, is GAGVSQSPSNKVTEKGKDVELRCDPISGHTALYWYRQSLGQGLEFLIYFQGNSAPDKSGLPSDRFSAERTGGSVSTLTIQRTQQEDSAVYLCASSPDPSGNTIYFGEGSWLTVV.

This clonotype was found once. The chain recombines TRBV4-2 with TRBJ1-1; unclear D gene. Germline V gives CDR1 LGHNA, CDR2 YNFKEQ. This CDR3 is 20 amino acids long. Trimming cost V 1 base and J 3 bases, with 27 bases left between them. CDR3 sequence (DNA): TGTGCCAGCAGCCAAGGGCTAAGGATCCTACGAGTCTCTTTGGACACTGAAGCTTTCTTT. This gives the protein CASSQGLRILRVSLDTEAFF.

The chain couples TRBV29-1 to TRBJ2-1; 7 bases map to TRBD1. Germline V lookup: CDR1 SQVTM, CDR2 ANQGSEA. The CDR3 length is 12 residues. Trimming took 6 bases from V and 6 from J; bases not matched to a gene: 5. This CDR3 reads CSVSRDSNEQFF. CDR3 sequence (DNA): TGCAGCGTCAGCCGGGACAGCAATGAGCAGTTCTTC.

This clonotype was seen a handful of times. The rearrangement links TRBV6-1 to TRBJ2-1; 16 bases fit TRBD2. The CDR3 loop spans 18 amino acids. V shed 6 bases and J 7 bases; nucleotides not matched to a gene: 12. Germline V gene sequence: CDR1 MNHNS, CDR2 SASEGT. This CDR3 is CASRPSGTSGRAGNEQFF. As DNA, the CDR3 is TGTGCCAGCAGACCCTCCGGGACTAGCGGGAGGGCGGGGAATGAGCAGTTCTTC.

Regarding this clonotype: The junction and the germline gene differ at one end; a read error may be behind it. This chain links TRBV4-1 with TRBJ2-1; D uncertain. The CDR3 extends over 13 amino acids. From germline, CDR1 is MGHRA and CDR2 YSYEKL. CDR3 region: CASIQLGYNEQFF. In DNA, the CDR3 is TGCGCCAGCATCCAATTAGGGTACAATGAGCAGTTCTTC.

This chain connects TRBV10-3 to TRBJ2-2, with TRBD1 as a possible D gene (5 bases). Trimming left V 4 bases short and J 2 bases short, with 11 bases between. The CDR3 has 15 residues. CDR1 is ENHRY, CDR2 SYGVKD, per germline. This CDR3 is CAISVSGLNTGELFF. CDR3 coding DNA: TGTGCCATCAGTGTTTCAGGGCTCAACACCGGGGAGCTGTTTTTT.